Included here is one T cell receptor beta chain sequence, with context. This entry is derived from a study of T cell repertoires in ileal Crohn's disease. Study as a whole: The M6 sample came from neoterminal ileum during colonoscopy after surgery.

Time point here: neoterminal ileum biopsy at postoperative endoscopy, about 6 months after surgery. This CDR3 has 13 amino acids. V was cut by 1 base and J by 5 bases, with 9 bases left in between. Germline CDR1 and CDR2: SGHRS and YFSETQ. Here immunoSEQ multiplex PCR was the method, and the copy in TCRdb shows in-frame clones only, minus some. Of roughly 3,500 clones in the sample, 81% were seen once. The clonotype was recovered from an adult with Crohn's disease. The specimen sequenced was ileal tissue. The genes are TRBV5-1 and TRBJ2-5, with a weak D call TRBD2 (6 bases). The CDR3 reads CASSLTSPETQYF. Here the CDR3 DNA reads TGCGCCAGCAGCTTGACTAGCCCTGAGACCCAGTACTTC.